This T cell receptor (beta chain) was captured by sequencing in a study of blood T cell repertoires in COVID-19. Across the whole study: The cDNA or gDNA used as material had been derived from T cells, B-cell-depleted T cells, or PBMCs.

CDR3 length: 15 amino acids. Germline V lookup: CDR1 LNHDA, CDR2 SQIVND (reference sequence). J gave up 6 bases and V 3 bases, and 8 bases lay outside the gene matches. In the study's own analysis: By means of reference gene primer amplification, nucleated cell counts were estimated. The assay was immunoSEQ multiplex PCR, and TCRdb's table has in-frame clones only and misses some. V, J and clone size reflect that table, while D and trimming were determined from the DNA. The sample carries approximately 150,000 clones, roughly 88% recorded once. The receptor was derived from a man aged 55 to 70 with active or convalescent COVID-19. The material sequenced was peripheral blood. The V gene is TRBV19, the J gene TRBJ2-1, with 7 nucleotides matching TRBD2. CDR3 in amino acids: CASSIGPGGGNEQFF. The CDR3 DNA sequence: TGTGCCAGTAGTATCGGCCCTGGGGGGGGCAATGAGCAGTTCTTC.